The T cell receptor beta chain described here comes from a study of T cell responses to AZD1222 COVID-19 vaccine. Overall study results and limits: Only 5 or 6 individuals given AZD1222 were seropositive at baseline. No repertoire was sampled before or during the peak T cell response, only after it. The study found Spike-specific TCR breadth and depth rose after two AZD1222 doses. Among the donors, most were white British and more were female, and clonal diversity was possibly underestimated.

Sequencing was performed with immunoSEQ multiplex PCR; in TCRdb, only in-frame clones are kept and a portion is missing. This table has approximately 200,000 clones, roughly 94% appearing once. Germline CDR1 is MNHEY and CDR2 is SMNVEV (reference sequence). This CDR3 spans 16 amino acids. The V gene lost 6 bases and the J gene lost 4 bases, with 21 bases spanning the gap. Note on this clone: What it binds is unknown.

The source material was peripheral blood, sampled 28 days after the second dose of the MenACWY control vaccine. The clonotype comes from an adult who received the MenACWY meningococcal vaccine as a control. This sequence joins TRBV27 and TRBJ1-1; D call uncertain. Written as DNA, the CDR3 is TGTGCCAGCAGCCCACTGACCCTCGGGGAAGGCACTGAAGCTTTCTTT. The encoded protein is CASSPLTLGEGTEAFF.